This T cell receptor beta chain was documented in a study of CDR3 diversity in severe acne (dated by TCRdb to between 2017 and 2020). Unmatched junction bases come to 11, with V trimmed by 8 bases and J by 4 bases. The CDR3 contains 14 residues, cysteine and phenylalanine counted. Just the 42-base CDR3 DNA is kept, in frame starting at base 1. CDR1 and CDR2, per the germline V gene, are MGHDK and SYGVNS. This clonotype was counted a single time. The clone's antigen remains unknown. Within one base of it there is no much larger clone, and no base qualities were kept. One read alone is weak evidence. The library relied on PCR. Sequencer: Illumina HiSeq 2000. In TCRdb, the public reads were trimmed at Q25 with fastp and aligned with MiXCR, with productive beta chains retained. Records with the same CDR3 protein are collapsed into one entry carrying the most frequent genes and DNA. This sample holds about 93,000 distinct CDR3 sequences; approximately 52% were observed only once. The ten largest clonotypes hold around a tenth of the sample.

The clonotype originates from a male donor in good health, serving as a control. The chain joins TRBV25-1 to TRBJ2-7, and TRBD2 aligns with 7 junction nucleotides. Sequencing was performed on blood. The nucleotide sequence reads as follows: TGTGCCAGCTTAGAACTAGCGCTAGGATACGAGCAGTACTTC. Its amino acids are CASLELALGYEQYF.